Below are 20 T cell receptor beta chains sequenced from a single sample in a study of patients and donors after allogeneic stem cell transplantation. TCRdb re-called the RT-PCR reads with MiXCR, one entry per CDR3 protein. The table has 920,000 or so distinct CDR3 sequences, roughly 18% seen once. Sequenced sample: blood, either unsorted or a sorted T cell fraction (not recorded which). Receptor source: a human donor who was either an allogeneic HSCT recipient or a stem cell or donor lymphocyte infusion donor (not recorded which). It is not recorded whose cells these are; they may come from a transplant donor.

The chain is built from TRBV2 and TRBJ2-3; D not resolved. CDR3 length: 15 amino acids. CDR1 SNHLY and CDR2 FYNNEI come from the germline V gene. Trimming pared 4 bases from V and 2 bases from J, leaving 13 bases between. CDR3 sequence (DNA): TGTGCCAGCAGTGGAGGAGCCTATAACACAGATACGCAGTATTTT. It is translated as CASSGGAYNTDTQYF.

This chain uses TRBV2 with TRBJ1-1, with D possibly matching TRBD1 (6 bases). The CDR3 sequence is 15 residues long. Germline lookup yields CDR1 SNHLY and CDR2 FYNNEI. V dropped 1 base and J dropped 5 bases, with 14 bases sitting between them. The CDR3 sequence: CASSEVGAFGTEAFF. In DNA form, the CDR3 reads TGTGCCAGCAGTGAAGTGGGGGCGTTTGGGACTGAAGCTTTCTTT.

This clonotype turned up a few times. The V gene is TRBV24-1, the J gene TRBJ2-2; a weak D match, TRBD2 (5 bases). The CDR3 is 14 amino acids. The germline V gene encodes CDR1 KGHDR and CDR2 SFDVKD. V gave up 5 bases and J gave up 3 bases, with 9 bases separating them. CDR3 in DNA: TGTGCCACCAGTGCGGGAAAGGACACCGGGGAGCTGTTTTTT. It translates to CATSAGKDTGELFF.

This clonotype was seen a few times. The rearrangement links TRBV20-1 to TRBJ2-2; D might be TRBD2 (6 bases). Germline V gene lookup returns CDR1 DFQATT and CDR2 SNEGSKA (reference sequence). This CDR3 is 13 amino acids long. Trimming removed 3 bases from V and 5 bases from J, with 10 bases in between. Here the CDR3 reads CSASPRGTGELFF. DNA for the CDR3: TGCAGTGCTAGTCCCCGGGGGACCGGGGAGCTGTTTTTT.

The V call is TRBV9, the J call TRBJ2-7; perhaps D is TRBD1 or TRBD2 (5 bases each). The germline gives CDR1 SGDLS, CDR2 YYNGEE. The CDR3 sequence is 14 residues long. The germline V and J ends were trimmed by 2 bases and 2 bases, with 11 bases remaining between them. The CDR3 DNA follows: TGTGCCAGCAGCGTCGGGACGGATCCCTACGAGCAGTACTTC. It codes for CASSVGTDPYEQYF.

This sequence joins TRBV7-9 and TRBJ2-5, with a weak D call TRBD1 (6 bases). V was cut by 5 bases and J by 3 bases, with 13 bases left in between. The germline CDR1 and CDR2 sequences are SEHNR and FQNEAQ (reference sequence). This CDR3 comprises 14 residues. This CDR3 reads CASSPYYREETQYF. CDR3 coding DNA: TGTGCCAGCAGCCCCTACTACAGGGAAGAGACCCAGTACTTC.

This rearrangement joins TRBV12-3 or TRBV12-4 to TRBJ1-2; TRBD1 aligns across 7 bases. J gave up 4 bases and V 6 bases, and 11 bases lay outside the gene matches. The CDR3 sequence is 15 residues long. CDR3 in DNA: TGTGCCAGCAGCCAGGGGGGGGTTGGTGTCTATGGCTACACCTTC. This translates into CASSQGGVGVYGYTF.

The chain carries TRBV6-6 and TRBJ1-2, with 7 bases lining up with TRBD1. J was trimmed by 7 bases and V by 7 bases; bases with no gene match: 9. CDR1 and CDR2 from the germline V gene are MNHNY and SVGAGI (reference sequence). The CDR3 is made up of 13 amino acids. The CDR3 loop reads CASTTKGARGYTF. As DNA, the CDR3 is TGTGCCAGCACGACGAAGGGGGCGCGTGGCTACACCTTC.

This sequence joins TRBV11-2 and TRBJ2-7; maybe TRBD2 (6 bases). Per the germline V gene, CDR1 is SGHAT and CDR2 is FQNNGV. This CDR3 region has 16 residues. The V end was cut by 3 bases, the J end by 5 bases, with 20 bases between. The CDR3 sequence is CASSFLGGRPADEQYF. In DNA form, the CDR3 reads TGTGCCAGCAGCTTTCTTGGGGGGAGGCCTGCGGACGAGCAGTACTTC.

This clonotype was seen only a few times. V gene TRBV27 combines with J gene TRBJ2-1; D is unclear. Trimming removed 6 bases at V and 4 bases at J, with 7 bases between. The germline CDR1 and CDR2 sequences are MNHEY and SMNVEV (reference sequence). The CDR3 is made up of 12 amino acids. The CDR3 is CASRTQYNEQFF. The DNA for the CDR3 is TGTGCCAGCAGGACACAATACAATGAGCAGTTCTTC.

This chain connects TRBV12-3 or TRBV12-4 to TRBJ2-7, with D possibly matching TRBD2 (7 bases). The V end lost 6 bases, the J end lost 2 bases, and 14 bases lay between the germline ends. The CDR3 consists of 14 residues. The DNA for the CDR3 is TGTGCCAGCAGACTCAGCGGGACAACCTACGAGCAGTACTTC. Its translation is CASRLSGTTYEQYF.

This clonotype has only a few counts. The genes are TRBV29-1 and TRBJ1-1, with D tentatively TRBD1 (6 bases). The CDR3 has 14 amino acids. V lost 8 bases, J lost 3 bases, and 19 bases lay in between. Per germline, CDR1 SQVTM and CDR2 ANQGSEA. The CDR3 loop reads CSTRQTGSDTEAFF. The CDR3 coding sequence is TGCAGCACTCGCCAGACAGGTTCTGACACTGAAGCTTTCTTT.

The rearrangement uses TRBV4-1 and TRBJ2-1, with 12 bases fitting TRBD2. The CDR3 is made up of 17 amino acids. V lost 5 bases and J lost 0; bases outside the gene matches: 5. Germline values: CDR1 MGHRA, CDR2 YSYEKL. CDR3 residues: CASSSTSGSASYNEQFF. The CDR3 DNA is TGCGCCAGCAGCTCGACTAGCGGGAGCGCCTCCTACAATGAGCAGTTCTTC.

The rearrangement uses TRBV11-2 and TRBJ2-7; 11 positions agree with TRBD2. With 1 base clipped from V and 7 bases from J, the junction kept 3 bases outside the gene matches. Germline lookup yields CDR1 SGHAT and CDR2 FQNNGV. The CDR3 totals 14 residues. The CDR3 spells CASSLVAGGREQYF. In DNA, the CDR3 is TGTGCCAGCAGCTTAGTAGCGGGAGGGCGGGAGCAGTACTTC.

The rearrangement links TRBV20-1 to TRBJ1-5, with D maybe TRBD1 (6 bases). V lost 3 bases and J 5 bases, leaving 11 bases between the germline ends. CDR1 is DFQATT and CDR2 is SNEGSKA in the germline V gene (reference sequence). The length of the CDR3 is 13 residues. CDR3 sequence: CSARLGGDQPQHF. CDR3 nucleotide sequence: TGCAGTGCTAGGTTAGGGGGGGATCAGCCCCAGCATTTT.

The J gene is TRBJ2-1, the V gene TRBV6-5, with TRBD2 as a possible D gene (5 bases). The CDR3 extends over 16 amino acids. Deletions cut 0 bases from V and 3 bases from J, with 12 bases between. CDR1 and CDR2 from the germline V gene are MNHEY and SVGAGI. CDR3 sequence reads: CASSYSSGRHYNEQFF. CDR3 bases: TGTGCCAGCAGTTACTCGAGCGGCCGGCACTACAATGAGCAGTTCTTC.

At least ten counts were recorded for this clonotype. The V and J genes are TRBV12-3 or TRBV12-4 and TRBJ1-5, with D perhaps matching TRBD1 (5 bases). The germline V and J ends were trimmed by 5 bases and 7 bases, with 15 bases remaining between them. The CDR3 runs 14 residues. The CDR3: CASSGGPPEQPQHF. The CDR3 DNA follows: TGTGCCAGCAGTGGGGGTCCTCCGGAGCAGCCCCAGCATTTT.

The chain carries TRBV5-6 and TRBJ2-2; 9 bases fit TRBD2. Trimming cost V 6 bases and J 2 bases; bases outside gene matches: 14. The CDR3 loop spans 18 amino acids. The germline V gene encodes CDR1 SGHDT and CDR2 YYEEEE. As DNA, the CDR3 is TGTGCCAGCACCGAACTGTTCCCGGGACTAGCTAACACCGGGGAGCTGTTTTTT. It yields the protein CASTELFPGLANTGELFF.

About this clonotype: An end of the junction does not agree with germline; a read error may underlie this. The chain links TRBV12-3 or TRBV12-4 to TRBJ1-1; possible D gene TRBD1, 5 bases. The CDR3 loop spans 15 amino acids. Here the CDR3 reads CASSPNFQGYTGAFF. The CDR3, as DNA: TGTGCCAGCAGTCCCAACTTTCAGGGCTACACTGGAGCTTTCTTT.

In its sample, this clonotype was seen a few times. J is TRBJ2-5 and V is TRBV7-7; D remains ambiguous. Germline values: CDR1 SSHAT, CDR2 FNYEAQ (reference sequence). Trimming stripped 0 bases from V and 5 bases from J, with 13 bases between. The CDR3 covers 15 residues. The CDR3 nucleotides read TGTGCCAGCAGCTTAGCCCCAGTTCTTCTGGAGACCCAGTACTTC. Residues: CASSLAPVLLETQYF.